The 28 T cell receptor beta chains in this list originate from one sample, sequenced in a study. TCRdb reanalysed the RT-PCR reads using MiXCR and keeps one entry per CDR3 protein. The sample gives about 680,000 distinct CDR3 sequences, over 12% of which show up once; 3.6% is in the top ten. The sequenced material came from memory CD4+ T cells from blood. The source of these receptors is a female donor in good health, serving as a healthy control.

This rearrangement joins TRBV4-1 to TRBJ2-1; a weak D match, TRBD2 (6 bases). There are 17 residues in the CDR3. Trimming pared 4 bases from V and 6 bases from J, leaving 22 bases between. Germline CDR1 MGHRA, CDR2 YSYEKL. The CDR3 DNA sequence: TGCGCCAGCAGCCGCGAACGGCCTGCGGGGCTTATCAATGAGCAGTTCTTC. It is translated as CASSRERPAGLINEQFF.

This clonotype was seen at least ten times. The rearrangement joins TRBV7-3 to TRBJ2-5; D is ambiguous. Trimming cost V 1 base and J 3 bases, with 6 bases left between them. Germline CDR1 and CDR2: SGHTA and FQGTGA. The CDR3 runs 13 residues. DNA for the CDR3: TGTGCCAGCAGCTTAAATTTCGAAGAGACCCAGTACTTC. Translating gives CASSLNFEETQYF.

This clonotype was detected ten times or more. The CDR3 coding sequence is TGCGCCAGCAGCTTGGCAGTCTATGGGGCAGATACGCAGTATTTT. Protein sequence: CASSLAVYGADTQYF. The V gene is TRBV5-1, the J gene TRBJ2-3; D gene ambiguous. Trimming cost V 0 bases and J 4 bases, with 12 bases left between them. Germline CDR1 reads SGHRS; CDR2 reads YFSETQ. This CDR3 region has 15 residues.

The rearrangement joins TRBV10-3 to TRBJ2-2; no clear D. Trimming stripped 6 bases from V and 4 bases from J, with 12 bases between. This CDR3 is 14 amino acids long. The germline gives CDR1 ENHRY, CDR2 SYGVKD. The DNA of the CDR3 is TGTGCCATCAGGGACCAGAGGAGCACCGGGGAGCTGTTTTTT. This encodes CAIRDQRSTGELFF.

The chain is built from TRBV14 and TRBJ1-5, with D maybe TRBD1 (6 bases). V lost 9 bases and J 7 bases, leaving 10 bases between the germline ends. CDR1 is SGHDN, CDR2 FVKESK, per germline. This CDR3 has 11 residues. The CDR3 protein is CARRGKQPQHF. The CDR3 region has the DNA TGTGCCAGAAGGGGGAAACAGCCCCAGCATTTT.

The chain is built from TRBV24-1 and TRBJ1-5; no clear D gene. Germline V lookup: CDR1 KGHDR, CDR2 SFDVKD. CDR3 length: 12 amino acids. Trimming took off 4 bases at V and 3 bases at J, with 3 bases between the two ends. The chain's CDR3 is CATSESNQPQHF. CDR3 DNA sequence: TGTGCCACCAGTGAGTCCAATCAGCCCCAGCATTTT.

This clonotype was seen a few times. The CDR3 region is CASSRGTVRGDEQFF. The CDR3 DNA reads TGTGCCAGCAGTCGCGGGACAGTCCGGGGCGATGAGCAGTTCTTC. The J gene is TRBJ2-1, the V gene TRBV7-8; D may be TRBD1 (7 bases). This CDR3 has 15 residues. Trimming left V 6 bases short and J 8 bases short, with 20 bases between. The V gene's germline CDR1 is SGHVS and CDR2 FQNEAQ.

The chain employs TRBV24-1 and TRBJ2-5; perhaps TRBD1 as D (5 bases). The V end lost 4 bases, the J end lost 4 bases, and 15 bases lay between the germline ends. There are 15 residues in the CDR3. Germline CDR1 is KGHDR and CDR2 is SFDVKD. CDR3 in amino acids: CATSEPDWGGETQYF. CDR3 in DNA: TGTGCCACCAGTGAGCCTGACTGGGGCGGAGAGACCCAGTACTTC.

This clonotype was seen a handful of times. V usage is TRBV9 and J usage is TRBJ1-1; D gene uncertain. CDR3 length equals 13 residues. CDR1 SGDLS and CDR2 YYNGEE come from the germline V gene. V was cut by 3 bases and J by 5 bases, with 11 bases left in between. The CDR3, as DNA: TGTGCCAGCAGCGCAGCAGAGGGTACTGAAGCTTTCTTT. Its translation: CASSAAEGTEAFF.

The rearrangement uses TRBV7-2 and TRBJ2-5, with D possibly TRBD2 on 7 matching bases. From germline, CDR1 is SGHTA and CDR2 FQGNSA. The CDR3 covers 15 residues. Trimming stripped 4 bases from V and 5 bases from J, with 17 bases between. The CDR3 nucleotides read TGTGCCAGCAGCTACCAAGGGGGGGGCCTGGAGACCCAGTACTTC. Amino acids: CASSYQGGGLETQYF.

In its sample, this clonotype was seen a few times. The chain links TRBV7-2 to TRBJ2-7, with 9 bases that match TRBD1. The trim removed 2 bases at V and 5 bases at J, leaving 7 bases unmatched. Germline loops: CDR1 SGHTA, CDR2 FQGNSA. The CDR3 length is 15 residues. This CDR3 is CASSLKGQGFDEQYF. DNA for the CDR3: TGTGCCAGCAGCTTAAAGGGACAGGGCTTCGACGAGCAGTACTTC.

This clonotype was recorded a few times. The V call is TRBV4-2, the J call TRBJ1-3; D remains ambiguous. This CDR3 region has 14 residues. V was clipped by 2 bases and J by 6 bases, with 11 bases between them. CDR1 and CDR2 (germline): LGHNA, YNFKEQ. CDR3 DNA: TGTGCCAGCAGCCAAATTTTACGGATAAACACCATATATTTT. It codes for CASSQILRINTIYF.

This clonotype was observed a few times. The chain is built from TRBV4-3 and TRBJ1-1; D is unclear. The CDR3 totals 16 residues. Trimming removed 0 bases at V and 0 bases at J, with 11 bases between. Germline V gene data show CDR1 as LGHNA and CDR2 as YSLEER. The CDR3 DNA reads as TGCGCCAGCAGCCAAGATCAAACGAATTTGAACACTGAAGCTTTCTTT. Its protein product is CASSQDQTNLNTEAFF.

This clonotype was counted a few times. This chain's CDR3 is CASSDPFRLKQGHNEQFF. DNA of the CDR3: TGCGCCAGCAGTGATCCCTTTAGGCTCAAGCAAGGCCACAATGAGCAGTTCTTC. The chain recombines TRBV10-2 with TRBJ2-1; D not certain. Germline CDR1 is WSHSY and CDR2 is SAAADI. V gave up 3 bases and J gave up 5 bases, with 23 bases separating them. This CDR3 is built from 18 residues.

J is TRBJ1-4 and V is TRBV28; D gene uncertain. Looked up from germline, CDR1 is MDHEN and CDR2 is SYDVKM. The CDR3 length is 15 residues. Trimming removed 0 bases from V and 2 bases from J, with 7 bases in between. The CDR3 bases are TGTGCCAGCAGTTTATGGTCCTCGACTAATGAAAAACTGTTTTTT. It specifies CASSLWSSTNEKLFF.

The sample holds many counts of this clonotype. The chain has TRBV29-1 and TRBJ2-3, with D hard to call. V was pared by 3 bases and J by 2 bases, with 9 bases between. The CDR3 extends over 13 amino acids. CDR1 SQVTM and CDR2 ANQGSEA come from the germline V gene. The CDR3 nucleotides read TGCAGCGTTGAGGGTCCAGACACAGATACGCAGTATTTT. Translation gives CSVEGPDTDTQYF.

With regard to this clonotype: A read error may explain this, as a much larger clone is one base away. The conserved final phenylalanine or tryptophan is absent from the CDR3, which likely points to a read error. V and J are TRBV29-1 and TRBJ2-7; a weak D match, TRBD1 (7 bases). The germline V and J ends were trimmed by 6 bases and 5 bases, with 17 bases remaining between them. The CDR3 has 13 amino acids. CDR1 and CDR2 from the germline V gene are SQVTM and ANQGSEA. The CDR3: CSVDPGGRDEQYY. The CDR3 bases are TGCAGCGTCGATCCAGGGGGGCGGGACGAGCAGTACTAC.

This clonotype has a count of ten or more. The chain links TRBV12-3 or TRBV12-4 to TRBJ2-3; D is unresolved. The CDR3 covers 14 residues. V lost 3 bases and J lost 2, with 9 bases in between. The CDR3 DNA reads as TGTGCCAGCAGTTTTAATGGTAACACAGATACGCAGTATTTT. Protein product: CASSFNGNTDTQYF.

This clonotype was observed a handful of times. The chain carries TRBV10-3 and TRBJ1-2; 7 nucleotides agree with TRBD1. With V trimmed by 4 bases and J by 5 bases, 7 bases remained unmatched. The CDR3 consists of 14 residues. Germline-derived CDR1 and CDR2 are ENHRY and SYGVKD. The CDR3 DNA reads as TGTGCCATCAGTGCTCCGGGACAGTCATATGGCTACACCTTC. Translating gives CAISAPGQSYGYTF.

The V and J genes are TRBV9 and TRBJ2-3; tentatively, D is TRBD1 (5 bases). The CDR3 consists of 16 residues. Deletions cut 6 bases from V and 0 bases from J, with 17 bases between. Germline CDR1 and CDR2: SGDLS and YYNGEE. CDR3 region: CASTLSWTLSTDTQYF. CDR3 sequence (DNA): TGTGCCAGCACCTTATCGTGGACACTCAGCACAGATACGCAGTATTTT.

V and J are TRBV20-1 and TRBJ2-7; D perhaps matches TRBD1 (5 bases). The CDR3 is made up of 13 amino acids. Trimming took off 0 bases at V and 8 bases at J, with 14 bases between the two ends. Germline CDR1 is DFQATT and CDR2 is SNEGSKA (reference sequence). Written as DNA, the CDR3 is TGCAGTGCTAGAGATATCCAGGGTAAGCAGCAGTACTTC. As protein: CSARDIQGKQQYF.

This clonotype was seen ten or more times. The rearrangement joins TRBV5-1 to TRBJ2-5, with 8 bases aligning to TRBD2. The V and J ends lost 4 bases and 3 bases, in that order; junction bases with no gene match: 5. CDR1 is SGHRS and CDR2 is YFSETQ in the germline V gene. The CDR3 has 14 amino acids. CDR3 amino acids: CASSRAGEEETQYF. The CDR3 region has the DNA TGCGCCAGCAGCAGAGCGGGAGAAGAAGAGACCCAGTACTTC.

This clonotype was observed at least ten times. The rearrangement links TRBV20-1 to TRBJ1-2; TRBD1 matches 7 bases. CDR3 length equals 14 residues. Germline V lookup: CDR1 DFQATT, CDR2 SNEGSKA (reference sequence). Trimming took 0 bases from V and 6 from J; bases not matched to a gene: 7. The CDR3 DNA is TGCAGTGCTAGAGATACAAGGGGGCAACATGGCTACACCTTC. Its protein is CSARDTRGQHGYTF.

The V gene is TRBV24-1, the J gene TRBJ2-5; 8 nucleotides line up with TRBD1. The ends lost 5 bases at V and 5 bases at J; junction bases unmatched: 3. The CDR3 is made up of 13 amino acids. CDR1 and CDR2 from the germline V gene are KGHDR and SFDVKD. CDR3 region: CATSGTGRETQYF. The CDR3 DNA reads TGTGCCACCAGTGGGACAGGGAGGGAGACCCAGTACTTC.

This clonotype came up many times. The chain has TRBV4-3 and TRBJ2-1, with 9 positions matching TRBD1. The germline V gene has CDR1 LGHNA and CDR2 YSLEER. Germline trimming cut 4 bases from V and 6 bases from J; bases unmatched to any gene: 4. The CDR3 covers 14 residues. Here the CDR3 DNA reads TGCGCCAGCAGCCTGAACAGGGGGCTCAATGAGCAGTTCTTC. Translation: CASSLNRGLNEQFF.

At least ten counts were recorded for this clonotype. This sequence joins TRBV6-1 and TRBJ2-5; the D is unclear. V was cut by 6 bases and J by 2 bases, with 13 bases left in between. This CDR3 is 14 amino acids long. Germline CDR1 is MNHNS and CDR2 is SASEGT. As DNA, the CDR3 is TGTGCCAGCAGGGGGTGGCAGCATCAAGAGACCCAGTACTTC. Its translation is CASRGWQHQETQYF.

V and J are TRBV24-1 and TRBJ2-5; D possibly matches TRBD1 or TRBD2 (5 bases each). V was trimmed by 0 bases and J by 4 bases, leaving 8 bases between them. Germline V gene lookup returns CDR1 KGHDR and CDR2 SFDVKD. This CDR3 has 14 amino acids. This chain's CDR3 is CATSDLGTIETQYF. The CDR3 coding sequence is TGTGCCACCAGTGATTTGGGGACCATAGAGACCCAGTACTTC.

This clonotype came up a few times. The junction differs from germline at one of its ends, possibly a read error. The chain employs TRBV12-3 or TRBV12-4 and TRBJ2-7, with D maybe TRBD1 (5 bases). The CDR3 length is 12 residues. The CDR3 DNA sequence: TGCGCAGTGGGCAGGGTAGGCTACGAGCAGTACTTC. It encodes CAVGRVGYEQYF.